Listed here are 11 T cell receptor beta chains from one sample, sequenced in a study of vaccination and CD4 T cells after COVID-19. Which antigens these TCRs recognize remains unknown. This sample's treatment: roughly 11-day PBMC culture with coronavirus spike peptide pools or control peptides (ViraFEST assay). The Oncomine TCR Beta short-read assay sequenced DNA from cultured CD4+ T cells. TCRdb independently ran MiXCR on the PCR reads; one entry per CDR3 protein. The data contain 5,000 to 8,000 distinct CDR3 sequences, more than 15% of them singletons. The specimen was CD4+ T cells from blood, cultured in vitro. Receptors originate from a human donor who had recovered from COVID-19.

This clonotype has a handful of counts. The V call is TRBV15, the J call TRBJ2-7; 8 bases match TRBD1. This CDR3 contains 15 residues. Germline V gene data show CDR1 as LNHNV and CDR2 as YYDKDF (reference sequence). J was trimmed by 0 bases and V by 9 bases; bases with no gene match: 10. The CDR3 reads CATTRGRGSSYEQYF. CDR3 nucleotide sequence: TGTGCCACAACCAGGGGGCGCGGAAGCTCCTACGAGCAGTACTTC.

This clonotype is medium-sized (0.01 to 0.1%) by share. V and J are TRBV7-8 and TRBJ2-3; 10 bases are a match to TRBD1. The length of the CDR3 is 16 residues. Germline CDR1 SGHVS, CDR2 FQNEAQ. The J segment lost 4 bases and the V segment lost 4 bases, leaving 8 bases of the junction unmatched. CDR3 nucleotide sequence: TGTGCCAGCAGCTCCCGGGACAGGGGAGGTTCAGATACGCAGTATTTT. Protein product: CASSSRDRGGSDTQYF.

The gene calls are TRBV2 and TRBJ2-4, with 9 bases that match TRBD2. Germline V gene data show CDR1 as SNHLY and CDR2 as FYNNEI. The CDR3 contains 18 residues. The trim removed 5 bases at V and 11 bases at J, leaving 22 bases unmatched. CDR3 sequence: CASSISLGGGGQCRVQYF. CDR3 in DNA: TGTGCCAGCAGTATAAGCCTGGGCGGGGGGGGGCAGTGTAGAGTTCAGTACTTC. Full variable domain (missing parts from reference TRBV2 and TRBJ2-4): EPEVTQTPSHQVTQMGQEVILRCVPISNHLYFYWYRQILGQKVEFLVSFYNNEISEKSEIFDDQFSVERPDGSNFTLKIRSTKLEDSAMYFCASSISLGGGGQCRVQYFGAGTRLSVL.

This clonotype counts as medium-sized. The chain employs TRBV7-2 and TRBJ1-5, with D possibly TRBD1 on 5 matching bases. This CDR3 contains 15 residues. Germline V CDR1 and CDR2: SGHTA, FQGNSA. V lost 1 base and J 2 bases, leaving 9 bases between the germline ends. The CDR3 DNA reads TGTGCCAGCAGCTTAGAGGTGGGGGGCAATCAGCCCCAGCATTTT. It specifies CASSLEVGGNQPQHF.

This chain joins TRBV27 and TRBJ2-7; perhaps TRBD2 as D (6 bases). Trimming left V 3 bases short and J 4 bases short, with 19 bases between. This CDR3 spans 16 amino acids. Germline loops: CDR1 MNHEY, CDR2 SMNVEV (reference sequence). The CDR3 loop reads CASSLGPVGSGYEQYF. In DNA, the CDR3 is TGTGCCAGCAGTTTGGGACCTGTGGGTAGCGGATACGAGCAGTACTTC.

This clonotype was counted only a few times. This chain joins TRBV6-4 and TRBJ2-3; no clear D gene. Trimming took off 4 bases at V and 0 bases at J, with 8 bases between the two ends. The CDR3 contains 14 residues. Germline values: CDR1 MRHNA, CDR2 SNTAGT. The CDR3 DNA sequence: TGTGCCAGCAGTGCGGGTCCTAGCACAGATACGCAGTATTTT. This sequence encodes CASSAGPSTDTQYF.

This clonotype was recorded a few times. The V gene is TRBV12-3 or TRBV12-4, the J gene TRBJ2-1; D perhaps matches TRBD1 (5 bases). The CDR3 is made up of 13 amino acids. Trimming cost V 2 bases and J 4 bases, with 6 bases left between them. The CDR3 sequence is CASSLQGYNEQFF. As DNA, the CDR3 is TGTGCCAGCAGTTTACAGGGTTACAATGAGCAGTTCTTC.

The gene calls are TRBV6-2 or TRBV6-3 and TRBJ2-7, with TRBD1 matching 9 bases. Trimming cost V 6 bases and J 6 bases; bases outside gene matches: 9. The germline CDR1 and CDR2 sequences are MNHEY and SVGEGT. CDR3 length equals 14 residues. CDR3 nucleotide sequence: TGTGCCAGCAGCCTATCCGGGACAGGGTTCGAGCAGTACTTC. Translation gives CASSLSGTGFEQYF.

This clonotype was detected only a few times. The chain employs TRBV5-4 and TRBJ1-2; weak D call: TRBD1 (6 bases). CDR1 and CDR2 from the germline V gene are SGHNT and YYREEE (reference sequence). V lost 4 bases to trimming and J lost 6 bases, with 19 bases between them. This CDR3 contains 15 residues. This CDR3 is CASSRFQGRGDGYTF. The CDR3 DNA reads TGTGCCAGCAGCCGCTTTCAGGGGAGGGGTGATGGCTACACCTTC.

CDR3 sequence: CASSLPGGYNEQFF. CDR3 in DNA: TGTGCCAGCAGCCTCCCAGGGGGCTACAATGAGCAGTTCTTC. V is TRBV5-5 and J is TRBJ2-1; TRBD1 agrees at 7 bases. Germline CDR1 and CDR2: SGHKS and YYEKEE (reference sequence). V was clipped by 4 bases and J by 3 bases; unmatched bases: 4. The CDR3 consists of 14 residues. The whole variable domain, remainder taken from reference TRBV5-5 and TRBJ2-1, is DAGVTQSPTHLIKTRGQQVTLRCSPISGHKSVSWYQQVLGQGPQFIFQYYEKEERGRGNFPDRFSARQFPNYSSELNVNALLLGDSALYLCASSLPGGYNEQFFGPGTRLTVL.

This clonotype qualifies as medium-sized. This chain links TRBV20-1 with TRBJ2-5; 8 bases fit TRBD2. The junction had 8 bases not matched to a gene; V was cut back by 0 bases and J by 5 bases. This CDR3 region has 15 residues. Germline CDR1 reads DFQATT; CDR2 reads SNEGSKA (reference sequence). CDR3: CSARDPAGEWETQYF. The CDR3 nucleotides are TGCAGTGCTAGAGATCCAGCGGGAGAGTGGGAGACCCAGTACTTC.